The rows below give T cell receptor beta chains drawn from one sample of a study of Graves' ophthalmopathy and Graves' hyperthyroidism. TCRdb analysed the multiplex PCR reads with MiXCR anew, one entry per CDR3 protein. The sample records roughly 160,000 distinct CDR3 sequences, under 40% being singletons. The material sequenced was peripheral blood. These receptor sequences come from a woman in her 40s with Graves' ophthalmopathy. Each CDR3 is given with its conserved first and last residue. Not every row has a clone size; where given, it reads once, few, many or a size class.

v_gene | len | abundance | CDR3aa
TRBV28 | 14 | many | CASSLGGTAYEQYF
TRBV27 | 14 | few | CASRGPAGTYGYTF
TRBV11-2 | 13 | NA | CASRQGPNYGYTF
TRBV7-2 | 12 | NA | CASSLGNSEQYF
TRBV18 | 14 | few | CASSPIGQTDTQYF
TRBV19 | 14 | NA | CASRIRATNEKLFF
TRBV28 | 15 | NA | CASLKLTGAAQPQHF
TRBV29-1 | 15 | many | CSVEDQRAGGRGYTF
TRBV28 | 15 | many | CASSSIRQGVQPQHF
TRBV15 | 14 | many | CATSRGGDSYEQYF
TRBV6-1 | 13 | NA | CASGRDRGNEQYF
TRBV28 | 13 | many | CASCGGRVSEQYF
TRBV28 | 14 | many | CASGGAGGNSPLHF
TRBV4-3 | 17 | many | CASSQDAKGVSGNTIYF
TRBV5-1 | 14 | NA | CASSNKGGQETQYF
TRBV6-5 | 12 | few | CASSSPVGEQYF
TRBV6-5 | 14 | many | CASSSGTATGELFF
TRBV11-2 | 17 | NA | CASSRRQLAGGRETQYF
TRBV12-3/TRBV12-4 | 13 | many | CASSLARLREQYF
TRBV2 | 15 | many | CASSEESGRNTEAFF
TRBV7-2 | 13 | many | CASSRRQNAEAFF
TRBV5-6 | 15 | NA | CASSFGTTFTYEQYF
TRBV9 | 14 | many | CASSEGGGQVAIYF
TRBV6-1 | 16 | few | CASALLASRYQETQYF
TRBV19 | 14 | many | CASSGASERQPQHF
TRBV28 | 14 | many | CASSLGGIGYEQYF
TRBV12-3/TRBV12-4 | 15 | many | CASRAGSASGNTIYF
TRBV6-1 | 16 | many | CASRFPQGSQNSPLHF
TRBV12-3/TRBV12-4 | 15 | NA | CASTPGQGLSYEQYF
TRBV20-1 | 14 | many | CSASSRVSNQPQHF
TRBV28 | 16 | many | CASSLRASGAHYEQYF
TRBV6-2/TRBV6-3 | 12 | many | CASRPTWYEQYF
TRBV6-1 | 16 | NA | CASQRDRANYGNTIYF
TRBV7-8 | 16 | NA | CASSLPSGRAEYEQYF
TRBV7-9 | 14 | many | CASSLPGPLGEQYF
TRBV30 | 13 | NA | CAWSYQGNTEAFF
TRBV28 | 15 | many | CASSSGGSGGQPQHF
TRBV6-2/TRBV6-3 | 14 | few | CASWNRITSYGYTF
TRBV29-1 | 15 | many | CSVEDVGQGVIEAFF
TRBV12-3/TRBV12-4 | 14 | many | CASRQQDRVDEQFF
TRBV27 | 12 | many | CASGSYGSPLHF
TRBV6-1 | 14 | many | CASTMSAGNTEAFF
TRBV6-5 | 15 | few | CASSYTDRGSYEQYF
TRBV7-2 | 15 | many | CASSEQGLSSYEQYF
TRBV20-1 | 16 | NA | CSAPLGGTATVGTQYF
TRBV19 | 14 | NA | CASSPTGPSTEAFF
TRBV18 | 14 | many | CASSPGTGVVGYTF
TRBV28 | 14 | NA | CASSFSVAGETQYF
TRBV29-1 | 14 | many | CSVRRGGADTEAFF
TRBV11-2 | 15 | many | CASSFGQGFSYGYTF